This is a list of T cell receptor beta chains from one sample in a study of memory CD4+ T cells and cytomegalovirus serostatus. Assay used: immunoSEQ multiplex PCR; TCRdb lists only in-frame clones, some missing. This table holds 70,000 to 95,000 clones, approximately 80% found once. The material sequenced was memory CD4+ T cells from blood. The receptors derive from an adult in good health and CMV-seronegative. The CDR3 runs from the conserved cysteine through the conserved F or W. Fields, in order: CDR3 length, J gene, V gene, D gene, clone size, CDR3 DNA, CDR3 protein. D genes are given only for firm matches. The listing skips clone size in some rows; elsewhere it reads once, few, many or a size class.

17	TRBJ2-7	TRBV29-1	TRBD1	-	TGCAGCGTTTCAACCGGGACAGGGGTGGGGGTCGGTAACGAGCAGTACTTC	CSVSTGTGVGVGNEQYF
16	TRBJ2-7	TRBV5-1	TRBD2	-	TGCGCCAGCAGCTGGGGCGGGAGCGGGGGGACCTACGAGCAGTACTTC	CASSWGGSGGTYEQYF
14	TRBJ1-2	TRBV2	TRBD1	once	TGTGCCAGCGCTCGGGACAGGGTAGACCGTGGCTACACCTTC	CASARDRVDRGYTF
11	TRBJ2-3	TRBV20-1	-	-	TGCAGTGCTCGCGAACAAGATACGCAGTATTTT	CSAREQDTQYF
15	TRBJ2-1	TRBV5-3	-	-	TGTGCCAGAAGCTTGGAGACAGGTCATTACAATGAGCAGTTCTTC	CARSLETGHYNEQFF
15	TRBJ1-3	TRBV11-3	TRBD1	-	TGTGCCAGCAGCTTAGGACAGGGGACTGGAAACACCATATATTTT	CASSLGQGTGNTIYF
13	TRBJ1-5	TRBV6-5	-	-	TGTGCCAGCAGTTACTCCTCACATCAGCCCCAGCATTTT	CASSYSSHQPQHF
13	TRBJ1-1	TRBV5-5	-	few	TGTGCCAGCAGCCTAACAACCGGATCCGAAGCTTTCTTT	CASSLTTGSEAFF
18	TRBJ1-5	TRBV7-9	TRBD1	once	TGTGCCAGCAGCTATGCCGGGACAGGGCTTAATAGCAATCAGCCCCAGCATTTT	CASSYAGTGLNSNQPQHF
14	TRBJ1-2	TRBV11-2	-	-	TGTGCCAGCAGCGCCCGTAGTGCCCCTTATGGCTACACCTTC	CASSARSAPYGYTF
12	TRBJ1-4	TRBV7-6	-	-	TGTGCCAGCAGCTCCATAGTAGGAGAACTGTTTTTT	CASSSIVGELFF
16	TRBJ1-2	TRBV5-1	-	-	TGCGCCAGCAAAACCACCGGGAGCGGATTTAACTATGGCTACACCTTC	CASKTTGSGFNYGYTF
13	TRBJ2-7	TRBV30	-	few	TGTGCCTGGAGTGTCGTAGGCTACTACGAGCAGTACTTC	CAWSVVGYYEQYF
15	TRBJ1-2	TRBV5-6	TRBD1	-	TGTGCCAGCAGCTTGGGGCCAGGGGGAGCCTATGGCTACACCTTC	CASSLGPGGAYGYTF
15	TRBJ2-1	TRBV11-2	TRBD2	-	TGTGCCAGCAGCCGGACTAGCGGGGTAGGGGTTGAGCAGTTCTTC	CASSRTSGVGVEQFF
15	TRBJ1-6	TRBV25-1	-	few	TGTGCCAGCAGTCAACCGGGACGGGATAATTCACCCCTCCACTTT	CASSQPGRDNSPLHF
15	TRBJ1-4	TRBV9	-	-	TGTGCCAGCAGCGCTGGGGCAGGCAACGGGGAAAAACTGTTTTTT	CASSAGAGNGEKLFF
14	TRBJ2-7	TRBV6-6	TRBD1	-	TGTGCCAGCAGTCCCGGGACAGGGGGCGACGAGCAGTACTTC	CASSPGTGGDEQYF
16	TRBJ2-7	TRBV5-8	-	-	TGTGCCAGCAGCTTGGGATTTTGGCAGGCCACCTACGAGCAGTACTTC	CASSLGFWQATYEQYF
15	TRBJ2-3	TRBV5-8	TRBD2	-	TGTGCCAGCAGCTTGGAAGGGACTAGTGGCGATACGCAGTATTTT	CASSLEGTSGDTQYF
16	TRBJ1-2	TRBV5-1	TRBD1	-	TGCGCCAGCAGCTTCGGGGACAGTCGAAATAACTATGGCTACACCTTC	CASSFGDSRNNYGYTF
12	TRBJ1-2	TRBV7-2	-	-	TGTGCCAGCAGCTTAGAACGGTGGGGCTACACCTTC	CASSLERWGYTF
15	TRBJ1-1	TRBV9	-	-	TGTGCCAGCAGCGTAGAAGCGGGGGGGGTTACTGAAGCTTTCTTT	CASSVEAGGVTEAFF
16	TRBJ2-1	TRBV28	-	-	TGTGCCAGCAGTTTAGTTGCAGGGTCGGGTGGGGATGAGCAGTTCTTC	CASSLVAGSGGDEQFF
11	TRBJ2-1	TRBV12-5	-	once	TGTGCTAGTGGCAGGACGGGGGAGCAGTTCTTC	CASGRTGEQFF
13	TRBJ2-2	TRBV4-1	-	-	TGCGCCAGCAGGTTTACTGGTTCCGGGGAGCTGTTTTTT	CASRFTGSGELFF
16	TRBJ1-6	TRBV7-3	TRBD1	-	TGTGCCAGCAGCTCCGGACAGGAGGGGATTAATTCACCCCTCCACTTT	CASSSGQEGINSPLHF
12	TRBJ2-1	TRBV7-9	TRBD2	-	TGTGCCAGCAGCCCTTCGGGGACTAGGCAGTTCTTC	CASSPSGTRQFF
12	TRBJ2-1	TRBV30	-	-	TGTGCCGGGACTCTCTTCTTGGGTGAGCAGTTCTTC	CAGTLFLGEQFF
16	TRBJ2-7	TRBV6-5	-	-	TGTGCCAGCAGTTACTCCCAGCCCCGCAGCCCCTACGAGCAGTACTTC	CASSYSQPRSPYEQYF
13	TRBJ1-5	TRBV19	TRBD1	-	TGTGCCAGTAGTGAGGGACAGAATCAGCCCCAGCATTTT	CASSEGQNQPQHF
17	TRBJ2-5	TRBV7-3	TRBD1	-	TGTGCCAGCAGCTTAGGCATGACAGGGGGCAGTATGGAGACCCAGTACTTC	CASSLGMTGGSMETQYF
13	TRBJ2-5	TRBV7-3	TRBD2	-	TGTGCCAGCAGCTTGCAGCGGGGGGAGACCCAGTACTTC	CASSLQRGETQYF
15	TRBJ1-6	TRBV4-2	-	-	TGTGCCAGCAGCCGACAGGAGTGGGCTAATTCACCCCTCCACTTT	CASSRQEWANSPLHF
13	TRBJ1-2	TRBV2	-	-	TGTGCCAGCAGGGGGGGCGGTTACTATGGCTACACCTTC	CASRGGGYYGYTF